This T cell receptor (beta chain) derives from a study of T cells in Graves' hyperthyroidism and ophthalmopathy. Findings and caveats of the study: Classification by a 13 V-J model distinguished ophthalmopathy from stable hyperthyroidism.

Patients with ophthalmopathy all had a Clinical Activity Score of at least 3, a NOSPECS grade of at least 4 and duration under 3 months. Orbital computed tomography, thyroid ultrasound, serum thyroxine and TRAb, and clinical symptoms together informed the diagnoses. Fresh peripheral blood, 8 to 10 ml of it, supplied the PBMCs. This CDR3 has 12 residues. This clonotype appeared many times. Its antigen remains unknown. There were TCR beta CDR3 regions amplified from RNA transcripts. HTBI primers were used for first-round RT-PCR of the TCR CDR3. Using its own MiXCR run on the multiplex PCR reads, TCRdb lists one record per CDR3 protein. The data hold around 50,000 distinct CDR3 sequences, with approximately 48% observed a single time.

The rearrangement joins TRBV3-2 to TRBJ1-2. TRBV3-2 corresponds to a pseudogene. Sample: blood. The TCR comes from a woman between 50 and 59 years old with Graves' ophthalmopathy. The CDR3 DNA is TGTGCCAGCAGCCAGGGCAACTATGGCTACACCTTC. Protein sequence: CASSQGNYGYTF.